This T cell receptor beta chain was sequenced for a study of blood T cell repertoires in COVID-19. As processed by the authors: From reference gene primer amplification, estimates of nucleated cell counts were derived. Libraries were prepared by immunoSEQ multiplex PCR; TCRdb keeps only in-frame clonotypes and omits some of them. That table furnishes V, J and clone size, whereas the DNA furnished D and trimming. The sample lists around 250,000 clones, roughly 90% seen once, with 0.9% to 1% in the top ten. Looked up from germline, CDR1 is SGHVS and CDR2 is FQNEAQ. Trimming shortened V by 5 bases and J by 4 bases, and 14 bases separated the two germline ends. The CDR3 has 14 amino acids.

The chain recombines TRBV7-8 with TRBJ2-5; D may be TRBD2 (5 bases). The source is a woman aged 40 to 50 who had recovered from COVID-19. Source material: peripheral blood. CDR3 sequence reads: CASSPGLAGETQYF. As DNA, the CDR3 is TGTGCCAGCAGCCCCGGCCTAGCAGGAGAGACCCAGTACTTC.